This T cell receptor beta chain was captured by sequencing in a study of T cell responses to AZD1222 COVID-19 vaccine. Study details: Second-dose timings of about 4 or about 12 weeks were pooled.

Worth noting for this clone: Its antigen is unknown.

The CDR3 totals 13 residues. V lost 4 bases and J lost 6; bases outside the gene matches: 5. CDR1 and CDR2 from the germline V gene are SNHLY and FYNNEI. Clones were sequenced by immunoSEQ multiplex PCR, and TCRdb holds only the in-frame ones, with some missing. Counted here are 150,000 to 200,000 clones, approximately 92% occurring once; the ten biggest clones make up about 10%. Overall study findings and caveats: Repertoire collection took place solely once the T cell response had peaked. At baseline, just a handful of AZD1222 recipients tested seropositive. White British donors predominated, females outnumbered males, and clonal diversity was possibly underestimated.

The receptor was isolated from an adult in good health. The material was peripheral blood, obtained on day 0 of AZD1222 vaccination. V usage is TRBV2 and J usage is TRBJ1-2, with TRBD1 matching over 7 bases. In nucleotides, the CDR3 is TGTGCCAGCAGTGTACAGGGGATAGATGGCTACACCTTC. This sequence encodes CASSVQGIDGYTF.